Listed below are T cell receptor beta chains from one sample, sequenced in a study of T cells in Graves' hyperthyroidism and ophthalmopathy. TCRdb reanalysed the multiplex PCR reads using MiXCR and keeps one entry per CDR3 protein. The data contain under 550,000 distinct CDR3 sequences, 20% of them singletons. Material: blood. These receptors all stem from a man aged 40-49 years with Graves' ophthalmopathy. CDR3s include the opening cysteine and the closing phenylalanine or tryptophan. D genes are given only for firm matches. Expanded clones get a size class; other rows say once, few or many, or leave the size out.

D	V	J	size	DNA	CDR3
TRBD2	TRBV13	TRBJ2-7	.	TGTGCCAGCAGCACCCGAACTAGCGCAACCTACGAGCAGTACTTC	CASSTRTSATYEQYF
.	TRBV12-3/TRBV12-4	TRBJ2-3	many	TGTGCCAGCAGCCAAGTCGGGGGGCCCACAGATACGCAGTATTTT	CASSQVGGPTDTQYF
TRBD1	TRBV12-3/TRBV12-4	TRBJ1-2	.	TGTGCCAGCAGTTTAGGGGGGGGTACAGGGGCCCTCCTCTATGGCCACACCTTC	CASSLGGGTGALLYGHTF
TRBD1	TRBV5-5	TRBJ1-5	many	TGTGCCAGCAGCTTGGGGGCGGACAGGGGCCAGCCCCAGCATTTT	CASSLGADRGQPQHF
TRBD2	TRBV20-1	TRBJ2-1	.	TGCAGTGCTAGGCCGGGGGGGCGCGTAAATGAGCAGTTCTTC	CSARPGGRVNEQFF
.	TRBV18	TRBJ2-1	many	TGTGCCAGCTCCCTACAACACGAAAAGCAGTTCTTC	CASSLQHEKQFF
TRBD2	TRBV5-4	TRBJ2-1	.	TGTGCCAGCAGCTCCCGGCTAGCGGCCTACAATGAGCAGTTCTTC	CASSSRLAAYNEQFF
TRBD2	TRBV27	TRBJ2-5	many	TGTGCCAGCAGTTTATCCACGGGACTAGCGGAAGAGACCCAGTACTTC	CASSLSTGLAEETQYF
.	TRBV20-1	TRBJ1-1	few	TGCAGTGTTAAGACCAGCCTCGGGGGGCTGATTGGGAACACTGAAGCTTTCTTT	CSVKTSLGGLIGNTEAFF
.	TRBV7-2	TRBJ2-3	once	TGTGCCAGCAGCTTACTAGCGCAAAGCACAGATACGCAGTATTTT	CASSLLAQSTDTQYF
.	TRBV12-3/TRBV12-4	TRBJ1-5	.	TGTGCCAGCAGTTTTAAAGGGATTGGGCAGCCCCAGCATTTT	CASSFKGIGQPQHF
TRBD1	TRBV3-1	TRBJ1-1	many	TGTGCCAGCAGCCTAATTAGCGGGACAGGGGCCGCTTTCTTT	CASSLISGTGAAFF
.	TRBV5-1	TRBJ2-1	.	TGCGCCAGCAGCTTGGTTCGGGACAAATACAATGAGCAGTTCTTC	CASSLVRDKYNEQFF
TRBD1	TRBV30	TRBJ1-5	.	TGTGCCTGGTCTAGGACAGGGGCTAGCAATCAGCCCCAGCATTTT	CAWSRTGASNQPQHF
.	TRBV12-3/TRBV12-4	TRBJ1-5	.	TGTGCCAGACCACCGACATTGGGGGGCTCTTATCAGCCCCAGCATTTT	CARPPTLGGSYQPQHF
.	TRBV28	TRBJ1-1	.	TGTGCCAGCAGTTTGGAGGAACCCCTAACCCTTAACACTGAAGCTTTCTTT	CASSLEEPLTLNTEAFF
TRBD1	TRBV6-1	TRBJ1-2	.	TGTGCCAGCAGCCTACACCGGGACAGTCTTGGCTACACCTTC	CASSLHRDSLGYTF
TRBD1	TRBV2	TRBJ1-5	.	TGTGCCAGCGACAGGGGCCTTAGCAATCAGCCCCAGCATTTT	CASDRGLSNQPQHF
TRBD1	TRBV4-2	TRBJ1-2	.	TGTGCCAGCAGCCAAGGGGGGACAGGGAACTATGGCTACACCTTC	CASSQGGTGNYGYTF
TRBD1	TRBV6-1	TRBJ1-5	.	TGTGCCAGCAGGGCCGACAGGGTGGGACCCCAGCATTTT	CASRADRVGPQHF
TRBD2	TRBV19	TRBJ2-5	.	TGTGCCAGTGGCGTTAGCGGGGGGGCGGGAGAGACCCAGTACTTC	CASGVSGGAGETQYF
.	TRBV27	TRBJ1-4	few	TGTGCCAGCAGTTCCAAGCGTGCAACTAATGAAAAACTGTTTTTT	CASSSKRATNEKLFF
TRBD1	TRBV18	TRBJ2-3	.	TGTGCCAGCTCAGACAGGGGGCCTAGCACAGATACGCAGTATTTT	CASSDRGPSTDTQYF
TRBD1	TRBV19	TRBJ1-2	.	TGTGCCAGTAGTAATCAAGACAGGGCCTATGGCTACACCTTC	CASSNQDRAYGYTF
.	TRBV7-9	TRBJ2-5	few	TGTGCCAGCAGCTTAGGGCAGGGGATTCTAGAGACCCAGTACTTC	CASSLGQGILETQYF
TRBD2	TRBV5-1	TRBJ2-1	many	TGCGCCAGCAGCTTGCCTCAGGCTAGCGGGTCCTCCTACAATGAGCAGTTCTTC	CASSLPQASGSSYNEQFF
.	TRBV27	TRBJ1-5	many	TGTGCCAGCGCGGCCCTTGGGGAGCCCCAGCATTTT	CASAALGEPQHF